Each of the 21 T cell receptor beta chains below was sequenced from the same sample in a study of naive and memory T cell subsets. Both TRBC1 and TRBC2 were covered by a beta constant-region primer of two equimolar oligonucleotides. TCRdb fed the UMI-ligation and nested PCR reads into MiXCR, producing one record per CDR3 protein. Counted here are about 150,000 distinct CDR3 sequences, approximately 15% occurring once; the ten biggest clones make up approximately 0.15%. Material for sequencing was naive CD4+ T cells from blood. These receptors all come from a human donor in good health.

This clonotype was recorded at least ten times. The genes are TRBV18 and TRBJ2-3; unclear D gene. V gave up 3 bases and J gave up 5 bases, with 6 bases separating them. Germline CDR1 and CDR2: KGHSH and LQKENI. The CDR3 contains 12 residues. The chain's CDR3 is CASSPSLDTQYF. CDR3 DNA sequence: TGTGCCAGCTCACCCAGCTTAGATACGCAGTATTTT.

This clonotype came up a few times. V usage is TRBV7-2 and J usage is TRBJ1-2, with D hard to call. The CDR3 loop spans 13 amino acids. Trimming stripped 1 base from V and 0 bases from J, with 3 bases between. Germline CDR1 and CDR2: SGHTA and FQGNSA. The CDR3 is CASSLGPNYGYTF. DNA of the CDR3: TGTGCCAGCAGCTTAGGACCTAACTATGGCTACACCTTC. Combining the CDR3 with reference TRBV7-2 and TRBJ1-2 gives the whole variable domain GAGVSQSPSNKVTEKGKDVELRCDPISGHTALYWYRQSLGQGLEFLIYFQGNSAPDKSGLPSDRFSAERTGGSVSTLTIQRTQQEDSAVYLCASSLGPNYGYTFGSGTRLTVV.

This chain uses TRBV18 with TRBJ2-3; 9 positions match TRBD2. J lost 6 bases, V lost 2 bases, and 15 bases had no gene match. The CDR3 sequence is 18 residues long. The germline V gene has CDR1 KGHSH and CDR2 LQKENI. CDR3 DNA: TGTGCCAGCTCACCAAGTTCGGGACTAGCCTCGGTCTCGGATACGCAGTATTTT. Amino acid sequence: CASSPSSGLASVSDTQYF. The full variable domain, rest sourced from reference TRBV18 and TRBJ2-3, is NAGVMQNPRHLVRRRGQEARLRCSPMKGHSHVYWYRQLPEEGLKFMVYLQKENIIDESGMPKERFSAEFPKEGPSILRIQQVVRGDSAAYFCASSPSSGLASVSDTQYFGPGTRLTVL.

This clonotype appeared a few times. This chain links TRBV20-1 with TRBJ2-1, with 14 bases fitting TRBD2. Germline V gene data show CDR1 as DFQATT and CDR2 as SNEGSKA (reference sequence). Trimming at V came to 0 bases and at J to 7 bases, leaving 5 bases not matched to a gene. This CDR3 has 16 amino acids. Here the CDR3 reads CSARDRTSGRRNEQFF. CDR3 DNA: TGCAGTGCTAGAGATAGGACTAGCGGGAGGAGGAATGAGCAGTTCTTC.

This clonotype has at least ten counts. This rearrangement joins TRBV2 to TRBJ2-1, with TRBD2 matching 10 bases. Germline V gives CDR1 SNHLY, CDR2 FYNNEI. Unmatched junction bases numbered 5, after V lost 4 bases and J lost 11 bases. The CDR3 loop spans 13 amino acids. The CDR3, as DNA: TGTGCCAGCAGTGCCGGACTAGCGGACCAGCAGTTCTTC. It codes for CASSAGLADQQFF.

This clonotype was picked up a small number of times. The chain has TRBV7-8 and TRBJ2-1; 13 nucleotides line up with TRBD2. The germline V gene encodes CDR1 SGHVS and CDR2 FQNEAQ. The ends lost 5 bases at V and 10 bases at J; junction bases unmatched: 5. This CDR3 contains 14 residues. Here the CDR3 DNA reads TGTGCCAGCAGCACGGGACTAGCGGGACTCGAGCAGTTCTTC. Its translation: CASSTGLAGLEQFF. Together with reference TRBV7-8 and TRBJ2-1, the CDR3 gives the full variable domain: GAGVSQSPRYKVAKRGQDVALRCDPISGHVSLFWYQQALGQGPEFLTYFQNEAQLDKSGLPSDRFFAERPEGSVSTLKIQRTQQEDSAVYLCASSTGLAGLEQFFGPGTRLTVL.

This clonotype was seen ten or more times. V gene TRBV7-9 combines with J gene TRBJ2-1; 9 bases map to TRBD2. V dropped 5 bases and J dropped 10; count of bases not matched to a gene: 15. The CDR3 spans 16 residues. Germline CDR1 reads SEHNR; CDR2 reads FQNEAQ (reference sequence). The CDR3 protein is CASSLRLVAGGQEQFF. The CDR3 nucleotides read TGTGCCAGCAGCCTCCGTTTGGTGGCGGGAGGGCAGGAGCAGTTCTTC.

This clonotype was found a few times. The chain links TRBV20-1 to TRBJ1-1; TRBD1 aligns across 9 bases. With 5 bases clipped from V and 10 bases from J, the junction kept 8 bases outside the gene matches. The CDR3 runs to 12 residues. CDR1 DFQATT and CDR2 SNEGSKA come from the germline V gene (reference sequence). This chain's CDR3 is CSAGGQGVTAFF. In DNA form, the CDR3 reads TGCAGTGCTGGGGGACAGGGTGTAACAGCTTTCTTT.

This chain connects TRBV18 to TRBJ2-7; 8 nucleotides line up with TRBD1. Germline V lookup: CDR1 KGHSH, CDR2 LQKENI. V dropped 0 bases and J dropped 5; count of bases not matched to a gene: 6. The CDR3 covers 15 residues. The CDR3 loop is CASSPPSAGGDEQYF. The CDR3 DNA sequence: TGTGCCAGCTCACCACCCTCTGCAGGGGGCGACGAGCAGTACTTC.

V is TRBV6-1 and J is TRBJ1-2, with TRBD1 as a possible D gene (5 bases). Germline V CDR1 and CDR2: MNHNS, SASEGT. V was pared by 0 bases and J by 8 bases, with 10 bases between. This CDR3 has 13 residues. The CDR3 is CASSEAGDGGYTF. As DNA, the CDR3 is TGTGCCAGCAGTGAAGCAGGGGACGGCGGCTACACCTTC.

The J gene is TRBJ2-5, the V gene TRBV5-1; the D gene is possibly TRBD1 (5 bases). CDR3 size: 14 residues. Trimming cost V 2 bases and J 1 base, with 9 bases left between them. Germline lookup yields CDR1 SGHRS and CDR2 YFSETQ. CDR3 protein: CASSLWGFQETQYF. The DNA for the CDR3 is TGCGCCAGCAGCTTATGGGGCTTCCAAGAGACCCAGTACTTC.

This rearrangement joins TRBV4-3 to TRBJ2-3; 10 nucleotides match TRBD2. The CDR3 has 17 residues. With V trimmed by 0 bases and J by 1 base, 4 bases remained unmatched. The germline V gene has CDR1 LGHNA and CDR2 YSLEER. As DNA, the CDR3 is TGCGCCAGCAGCCAAGAGTCCGGGACTAGCGGCACAGATACGCAGTATTTT. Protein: CASSQESGTSGTDTQYF.

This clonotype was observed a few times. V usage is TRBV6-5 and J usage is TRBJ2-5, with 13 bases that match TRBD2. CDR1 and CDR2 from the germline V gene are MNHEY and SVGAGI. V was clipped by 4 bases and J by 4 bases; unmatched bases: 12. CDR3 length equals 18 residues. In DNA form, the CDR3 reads TGTGCCAGCAGTTTCACCTGGACTAGCGGGAGAGCCGGAGAGACCCAGTACTTC. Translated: CASSFTWTSGRAGETQYF.

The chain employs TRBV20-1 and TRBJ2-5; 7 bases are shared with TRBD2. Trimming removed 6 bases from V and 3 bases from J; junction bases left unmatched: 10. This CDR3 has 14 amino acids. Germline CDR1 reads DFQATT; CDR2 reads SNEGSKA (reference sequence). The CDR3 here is CSAPHASGKETQYF. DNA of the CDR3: TGCAGTGCACCACACGCTAGCGGAAAAGAGACCCAGTACTTC.

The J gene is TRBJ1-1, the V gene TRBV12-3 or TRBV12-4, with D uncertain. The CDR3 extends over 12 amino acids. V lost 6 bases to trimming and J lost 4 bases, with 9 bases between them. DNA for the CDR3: TGTGCCAGCAGCCCCGCTGGCACTGAAGCTTTCTTT. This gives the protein CASSPAGTEAFF.

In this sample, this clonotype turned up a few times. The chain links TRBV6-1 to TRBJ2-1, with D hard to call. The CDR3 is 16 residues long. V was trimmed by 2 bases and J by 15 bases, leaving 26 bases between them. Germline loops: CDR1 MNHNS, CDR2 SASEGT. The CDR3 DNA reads TGTGCCAGCAGTGAATTCTCGAACGGGTTCGGGCCTAATACGTTCTTC. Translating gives CASSEFSNGFGPNTFF.

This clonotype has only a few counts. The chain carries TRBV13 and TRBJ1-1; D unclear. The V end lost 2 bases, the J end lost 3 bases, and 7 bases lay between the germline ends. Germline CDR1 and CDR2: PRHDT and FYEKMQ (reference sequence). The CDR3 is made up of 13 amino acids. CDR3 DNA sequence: TGTGCCAGCAGCTTAATTCGGGACACTGAAGCTTTCTTT. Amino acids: CASSLIRDTEAFF.

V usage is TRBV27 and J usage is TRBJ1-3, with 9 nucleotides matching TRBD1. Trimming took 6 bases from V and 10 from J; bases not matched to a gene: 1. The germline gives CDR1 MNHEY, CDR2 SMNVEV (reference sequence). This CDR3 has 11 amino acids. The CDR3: CASSGQGTIYF. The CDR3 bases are TGTGCCAGCAGCGGACAGGGGACCATATATTTT.

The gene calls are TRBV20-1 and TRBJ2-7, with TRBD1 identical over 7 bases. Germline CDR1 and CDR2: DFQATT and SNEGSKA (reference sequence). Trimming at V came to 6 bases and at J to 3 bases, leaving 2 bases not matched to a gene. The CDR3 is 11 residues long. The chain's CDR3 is CSARDSYEQYF. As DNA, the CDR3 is TGCAGTGCAAGGGACAGCTACGAGCAGTACTTC.

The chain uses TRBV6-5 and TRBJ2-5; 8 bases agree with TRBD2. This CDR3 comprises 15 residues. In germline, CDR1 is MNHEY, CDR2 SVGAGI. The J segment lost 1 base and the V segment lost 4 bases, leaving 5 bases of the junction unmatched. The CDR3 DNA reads TGTGCCAGCAGTTCAGCGGGAGTAGGCCAAGAGACCCAGTACTTC. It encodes CASSSAGVGQETQYF.

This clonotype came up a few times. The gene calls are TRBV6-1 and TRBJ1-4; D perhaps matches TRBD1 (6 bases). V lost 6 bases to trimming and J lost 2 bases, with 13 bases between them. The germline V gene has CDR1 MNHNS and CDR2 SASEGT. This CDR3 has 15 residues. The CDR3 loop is CASRALQGTNEKLFF. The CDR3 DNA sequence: TGTGCCAGCAGAGCTCTCCAGGGGACTAATGAAAAACTGTTTTTT.